This T cell receptor (beta chain) was profiled in a study of blood T cell repertoires in COVID-19. Study in general: Researchers got acute and convalescent COVID-19 samples from the United States, Italy and Spain. T cells, B-cell-depleted T cells, or PBMCs provided the cDNA or gDNA that served as material.

With 8 bases removed from V and 6 bases from J, the gap between germline ends came to 19 bases. This CDR3 has 15 residues. Germline V CDR1 and CDR2: MNHEY, SMNVEV (reference sequence). Under the authors' procedure: Reference gene primer amplification gave nucleated cell count estimates. Sequenced by immunoSEQ multiplex PCR; TCRdb stores in-frame clones only, minus some. V and J calls plus clone size are reproduced from that table; the DNA served to infer D and trimming. The table lists more than 95,000 clones, about 84% of them singletons. Sequenced: peripheral blood. The clonotype comes from a human donor in a cohort sampled during active COVID-19. V and J are TRBV27 and TRBJ2-2; a weak D match, TRBD1 (6 bases). As DNA, the CDR3 is TGTGCCAGCTCACGGTCCGGGACATCCCCCGGGGAGCTGTTTTTT. Its translation is CASSRSGTSPGELFF.